This TCR beta chain was documented in a study of PD-1 blockade in classical Hodgkin lymphoma. There are a few counts of this clone. Per germline, CDR1 MGHRA and CDR2 YSYEKL. V lost 3 bases to trimming and J lost 0 bases, with 9 bases between them. The length of the CDR3 is 14 residues. Every patient was affected by relapse after autologous stem cell transplantation, while exposure to brentuximab vedotin was not uniform. The method was immunoSEQ multiplex PCR; TCRdb's version includes in-frame clones alone and lacks a portion of them. This table holds some 16,000 clones, roughly 67% found once. The sequencing here drew on peripheral blood mononuclear cells (PBMCs), taken before the second cycle of nivolumab. V and J are TRBV4-1 and TRBJ2-7; the D gene is possibly TRBD2 (5 bases). The sequence was collected from a human donor with classical Hodgkin lymphoma. CDR3 region: CASSQIRDSYEQYF. In DNA, the CDR3 is TGCGCCAGCAGCCAGATCCGGGACTCCTACGAGCAGTACTTC.